The rows below give T cell receptor beta chains drawn from one sample of a study of post-analysis software for immune sequencing data. MiXCR, applied by TCRdb to the PCR reads, yields one record per CDR3 protein. The table shows some 370,000 distinct CDR3 sequences, with less than 40% occurring only once. The specimen sequenced was blood. The receptors were gathered from a girl between 10 and 17 years old with multiple sclerosis. Each CDR3 is given with its conserved first and last residue. A D gene is named only where the DNA matches it firmly. For some rows the clone size is stated as once, few or many, or as a class when expanded; others skip it.

clone size	D gene	V gene	J gene	CDR3 protein	CDR3 DNA
once	.	TRBV28	TRBJ1-2	CASSLEGRLPGYTF	TGTGCCAGCAGCTTAGAGGGACGTCTTCCTGGCTACACCTTC
once	.	TRBV20-1	TRBJ1-2	CSHPAGYGHTF	TGCAGCCACCCGGCGGGGTATGGCCACACCTTC
many	TRBD1	TRBV12-3/TRBV12-4	TRBJ2-7	CASSPDRALYEQYF	TGTGCCAGCAGCCCGGACAGGGCACTTTACGAGCAGTACTTC
.	TRBD2	TRBV7-8	TRBJ2-7	CASSFSSGAYEQYF	TGTGCCAGCAGCTTCTCTAGCGGGGCATACGAGCAGTACTTC
many	.	TRBV20-1	TRBJ2-7	CSARGTSYEQYF	TGCAGTGCTAGGGGCACCTCCTACGAGCAGTACTTC
.	TRBD1	TRBV25-1	TRBJ1-2	CASSPGDRGLHGYTF	TGTGCCAGCAGCCCCGGGGACAGGGGGCTTCATGGCTACACCTTC
.	TRBD2	TRBV5-1	TRBJ2-1	CASSLLAGGSEQFF	TGCGCCAGCAGCTTACTAGCGGGGGGCAGTGAGCAGTTCTTC
.	.	TRBV6-2/TRBV6-3	TRBJ2-3	CASSLALHTDTQYF	TGTGCCAGCAGTCTAGCCCTCCACACAGATACGCAGTATTTT
.	.	TRBV5-1	TRBJ2-5	CASSLADSAGETQYF	TGCGCCAGCAGCTTGGCCGACTCTGCAGGGGAGACCCAGTACTTC
.	TRBD2	TRBV9	TRBJ2-3	CASSVAGGLRDTQYF	TGTGCCAGCAGCGTAGCGGGGGGACTTAGAGATACGCAGTATTTT
.	TRBD1	TRBV3-1	TRBJ2-4	CASSQAGQGITQAIQYF	TGTGCCAGCAGCCAAGCCGGACAGGGGATTACGCAGGCCATTCAGTACTTC
.	.	TRBV7-2	TRBJ1-2	CASSLYWEDSPNYGYTF	TGTGCCAGCAGCTTATACTGGGAGGACAGTCCTAACTATGGCTACACCTTC
few	.	TRBV7-2	TRBJ2-5	CASSLAAGAGKETQYF	TGTGCCAGCAGCTTAGCGGCGGGGGCGGGGAAAGAGACCCAGTACTTC
few	TRBD1	TRBV7-8	TRBJ1-5	CASSPDRGLRDQPQHF	TGTGCCAGCAGCCCAGACAGGGGATTGAGGGATCAGCCCCAGCATTTT
.	.	TRBV20-1	TRBJ2-3	CSASVYLQGTDTQYF	TGCAGTGCTAGTGTATACCTCCAAGGCACAGATACGCAGTATTTT
.	.	TRBV12-3/TRBV12-4	TRBJ2-7	CAGSLNLATYEQYF	TGTGCCGGCAGTTTAAACCTAGCCACCTACGAGCAGTACTTC
.	TRBD1	TRBV20-1	TRBJ1-1	CSASMADRRETEAFF	TGCAGTGCTAGTATGGCGGACAGGAGGGAAACTGAAGCTTTCTTT
.	TRBD1	TRBV12-3/TRBV12-4	TRBJ1-4	CASRTGTGVNEKLFF	TGTGCCAGCAGGACAGGGACCGGCGTTAATGAAAAACTGTTTTTT
.	TRBD2	TRBV6-2/TRBV6-3	TRBJ2-3	CASSYPTSGGAPDTQYF	TGTGCCAGCAGTTACCCTACTAGCGGGGGGGCTCCAGATACGCAGTATTTT
.	TRBD1	TRBV6-5	TRBJ1-6	CASSYSVAGGTYNSPLHF	TGTGCCAGCAGTTACTCAGTGGCAGGGGGCACCTATAATTCACCCCTCCACTTT
.	TRBD1	TRBV12-3/TRBV12-4	TRBJ1-1	CACRGRGTEAFF	TGTGCGTGTAGGGGGCGTGGAACTGAAGCTTTCTTT
.	TRBD2	TRBV12-3/TRBV12-4	TRBJ2-7	CASSDAGLAGYEQYF	TGTGCCAGCAGTGATGCTGGACTAGCGGGCTACGAGCAGTACTTC
.	TRBD2	TRBV4-2	TRBJ2-1	CASSHGLAGGVYNEQFF	TGTGCCAGCAGCCATGGATTAGCGGGGGGGGTCTACAATGAGCAGTTCTTC
few	TRBD1	TRBV6-5	TRBJ1-5	CASRYSGGVQPQHF	TGTGCCAGCAGGTACTCAGGGGGCGTTCAGCCCCAGCATTTT
.	.	TRBV2	TRBJ2-2	CASSPGNTGELFF	TGTGCCAGCAGTCCAGGGAACACCGGGGAGCTGTTTTTT
few	.	TRBV10-3	TRBJ2-5	CAISQENNRETQYF	TGTGCCATCAGTCAGGAGAATAACCGAGAGACCCAGTACTTC
once	TRBD2	TRBV6-5	TRBJ2-3	CASTQGHGLEEDTQYF	TGTGCCAGCACCCAAGGTCACGGACTAGAGGAAGATACGCAGTATTTT
few	TRBD1	TRBV27	TRBJ2-7	CASSTQDRGPLEQYF	TGTGCCAGCAGTACCCAGGACAGGGGCCCCCTCGAGCAGTACTTC
.	.	TRBV20-1	TRBJ2-5	CRAPGEWETQYF	TGCAGGGCCCCAGGGGAGTGGGAGACCCAGTACTTC
.	.	TRBV12-3/TRBV12-4	TRBJ1-1	CASSFQGPNTEAFF	TGTGCCAGCAGTTTCCAGGGGCCGAACACTGAAGCTTTCTTT
.	TRBD1	TRBV12-3/TRBV12-4	TRBJ2-3	CASSPYDRVAADAQYF	TGTGCCAGCAGTCCCTATGACAGGGTAGCAGCGGATGCGCAGTATTTT
.	TRBD1	TRBV6-1	TRBJ2-7	CASGTGRPYEQYF	TGTGCCAGTGGGACAGGGCGTCCCTACGAGCAGTACTTC
few	TRBD1	TRBV5-5	TRBJ2-1	CASSLSGQSSYNEQFF	TGTGCCAGCAGCTTGTCGGGACAGAGCTCCTACAATGAGCAGTTCTTC
.	.	TRBV7-2	TRBJ2-2	CASSLGGDTGELFF	TGTGCCAGCAGCTTAGGGGGTGACACCGGGGAGCTGTTTTTT
.	.	TRBV7-3	TRBJ2-1	CASSVGTREDEQFF	TGTGCCAGCAGCGTTGGAACCCGCGAGGATGAGCAGTTCTTC
.	.	TRBV7-3	TRBJ2-3	CASSQGHSTDTQYF	TGTGCCAGCAGCCAGGGACACTCCACAGATACGCAGTATTTT
.	.	TRBV6-5	TRBJ2-7	CASSPGGGEYYEQYF	TGTGCCAGCAGCCCTGGGGGAGGCGAGTATTACGAGCAGTACTTC
.	.	TRBV12-3/TRBV12-4	TRBJ2-3	CASRESADTQYF	TGTGCCAGCCGGGAGAGCGCAGATACGCAGTATTTT
.	TRBD1	TRBV7-2	TRBJ2-3	CASSLEGTGTDTQYF	TGTGCCAGCAGCTTAGAAGGGACAGGCACAGATACGCAGTATTTT
few	TRBD2	TRBV27	TRBJ2-1	CASSQTSGGFNNEQFF	TGTGCCAGCAGTCAGACTAGCGGGGGTTTCAACAATGAGCAGTTCTTC
.	TRBD1	TRBV4-1	TRBJ2-6	CASSQQLPQGLGGANVLTF	TGCGCCAGCAGCCAACAGCTCCCACAGGGGCTCGGTGGGGCCAACGTCCTGACTTTC
.	.	TRBV5-4	TRBJ2-7	CASSSTGTDVYEQYF	TGTGCCAGCAGCTCGACCGGGACGGACGTCTACGAGCAGTACTTC
few	.	TRBV9	TRBJ1-5	CASSVDRDPGQPQHF	TGTGCCAGCAGCGTCGACCGGGACCCTGGGCAGCCCCAGCATTTT
.	.	TRBV5-1	TRBJ2-7	CASSYQPEKKTYEQYF	TGCGCCAGCAGCTATCAGCCGGAAAAAAAGACCTACGAGCAGTACTTC
.	.	TRBV5-1	TRBJ2-1	CASSLDGGQFF	TGTGCCAGCAGCTTGGACGGGGGCCAGTTCTTC
.	TRBD1	TRBV20-1	TRBJ2-1	CSARDRGQDEQFF	TGCAGTGCTAGAGACAGGGGGCAGGATGAGCAGTTCTTC
few	.	TRBV6-5	TRBJ2-6	CASSTDGSGANVLTF	TGTGCCAGCAGCACCGATGGCTCTGGGGCCAACGTCCTGACTTTC
.	.	TRBV5-6	TRBJ1-6	CASSAQFGSWVDNSPLHF	TGTGCCAGCAGCGCACAATTCGGATCCTGGGTGGATAATTCACCCCTCCACTTT
.	TRBD2	TRBV5-1	TRBJ2-1	CASSFGLAGNEQFF	TGCGCCAGCAGCTTTGGGCTAGCGGGAAATGAGCAGTTCTTC
many	.	TRBV5-1	TRBJ2-7	CASSLGQSSYEQYF	TGTGCCAGCAGCTTAGGGCAGAGCTCCTACGAGCAGTACTTC
.	TRBD2	TRBV11-2	TRBJ2-3	CASSLGSGGLNRSQYF	TGTGCCAGCAGCTTAGGTAGCGGGGGGTTAAACAGGTCGCAGTATTTT
.	TRBD1	TRBV16	TRBJ1-5	CASSRTGQWSSNQPQHF	TGTGCCAGCAGCCGGACAGGGCAATGGTCTAGCAATCAGCCCCAGCATTTT
few	.	TRBV15	TRBJ1-2	CATSKAGWEDYGYTF	TGTGCCACCAGCAAGGCGGGGTGGGAGGACTATGGCTACACCTTC
few	TRBD2	TRBV20-1	TRBJ2-5	CSASFAGGRNEQYF	TGCAGTGCTAGCTTTGCGGGGGGGAGGAATGAGCAGTACTTC
.	.	TRBV29-1	TRBJ1-1	CSAVTGPREAFF	TGCAGCGCCGTGACAGGTCCCAGGGAAGCTTTCTTT
few	.	TRBV6-5	TRBJ1-2	CASHAEGSGYTF	TGTGCCTCACACGCGGAGGGTAGTGGCTACACCTTC
few	.	TRBV11-2	TRBJ2-1	CASSPRSYEQFF	TGTGCCAGCAGCCCCAGGAGCTATGAGCAGTTCTTC
.	.	TRBV6-6	TRBJ1-4	CASSYANEKLFF	TGTGCCAGCAGTTACGCTAATGAAAAACTGTTTTTT